Following are 31 T cell receptor beta chains from one sample sequenced in a study of tumor and adjacent non-tumor tissue in lung cancer. The library came from three nested PCR rounds adapted from ARM-PCR protocols. TCRdb passed the multiplex PCR reads through MiXCR, listing each CDR3 protein once. The data show roughly 200,000 distinct CDR3 sequences, with approximately 74% seen just once and 20% to 25% held by the top ten. No cell sorting was done before RNA was extracted from the tissue. What was sequenced was lung tumor tissue. All receptors come from a man aged 55 to 70 with non-small cell lung cancer.

A remark on this clonotype: This may be a read error, as it is one base from a much larger clone. The chain couples TRBV20-1 to TRBJ2-2; 12 nucleotides match TRBD2. This CDR3 comprises 17 residues. Germline CDR1 is DFQATT and CDR2 is SNEGSKA (reference sequence). J lost 6 bases, V lost 3 bases, and 11 bases had no gene match. CDR3 protein: CSARKASGGVASGELFF. CDR3 nucleotide sequence: TGCAGTGCTAGGAAGGCTAGCGGGGGGGTGGCCTCCGGGGAGCTGTTTTTT.

In its sample, this clonotype was seen many times. The chain is built from TRBV20-1 and TRBJ1-5; maybe TRBD1 (6 bases). The CDR3 length is 14 residues. Between the trimmed V and J ends, which lost 3 bases and 2 bases, there was a span of 11 bases. Per the germline V gene, CDR1 is DFQATT and CDR2 is SNEGSKA (reference sequence). CDR3 sequence: CSARPGGGNQPQHF. The CDR3 DNA reads TGCAGTGCTAGGCCCGGGGGCGGCAATCAGCCCCAGCATTTT.

A remark on this clonotype: Since the CDR3 does not end with the conserved phenylalanine or tryptophan, this likely comes from a read error. Because the CDR3's place on the DNA is in doubt, the DNA is left out and the CDR3 is given as listed by TCRdb. J is TRBJ2-7 and V is TRBV4-3; the table's D call, TRBD1, was not checked against the DNA. Inclusive of both ends, the CDR3 amounts to 14 amino acids. Germline V lookup: CDR1 LGHNA, CDR2 YSLEER. CDR3 loop: CASSHRVPSYEKYL.

The chain couples TRBV20-1 to TRBJ2-3, with D possibly being TRBD2 (5 bases). V lost 0 bases and J 8 bases, leaving 18 bases between the germline ends. From germline, CDR1 is DFQATT and CDR2 SNEGSKA (reference sequence). CDR3 length: 15 residues. The CDR3 loop is CSARDRASRLGTQYF. The CDR3 coding sequence is TGCAGTGCTAGAGATAGGGCTAGCAGGCTGGGTACGCAGTATTTT.

With regard to this clonotype: Because it lacks the conserved phenylalanine or tryptophan at the end, this CDR3 is likely a read error. The CDR3 nucleotides are TGTGCCAACAGCGCCGCGGGGACCGGTGGCTACACCTCC. Protein sequence: CANSAAGTGGYTS. V and J are TRBV12-3 or TRBV12-4 and TRBJ1-2, with D maybe TRBD1 (5 bases). The CDR3 runs 13 residues. The germline V and J ends were trimmed by 10 bases and 7 bases, with 19 bases remaining between them.

V and J are TRBV20-1 and TRBJ2-7; 8 bases are a match to TRBD1. Germline V gives CDR1 DFQATT, CDR2 SNEGSKA (reference sequence). CDR3 length: 13 residues. After removal of 0 bases from V and 10 bases from J, the junction contained 8 bases not matched to a gene. For the CDR3, the DNA is TGCAGTGCTAGAGACAGGACAGGGAAAGAACAGTACTTC. Its translation is CSARDRTGKEQYF.

As for this clonotype: This CDR3 is missing its conserved last phenylalanine or tryptophan, likely due to a read error. The chain couples TRBV12-3 or TRBV12-4 to TRBJ1-5, with a weak D call TRBD1 (5 bases). The CDR3 totals 15 residues. The V gene lost 3 bases and the J gene lost 3 bases, with 12 bases spanning the gap. CDR3 coding DNA: TGTGCCAGCAGTTTTTCGCGACAGAACAATCAGCCCCAGCATTAT. This codes for CASSFSRQNNQPQHY.

The V call is TRBV11-2, the J call TRBJ2-6; 11 nucleotides agree with TRBD2. V dropped 8 bases and J dropped 13; count of bases not matched to a gene: 22. The CDR3 is 18 amino acids. CDR1 SGHAT and CDR2 FQNNGV come from the germline V gene. The CDR3 spells CASGPTSGGTTGADVLTF. The CDR3 DNA sequence: TGTGCCAGCGGTCCAACTAGCGGGGGAACCACTGGGGCCGATGTCCTGACTTTC.

The V gene is TRBV11-1, the J gene TRBJ1-2, with D uncertain. Trimming took 1 base from V and 11 from J, leaving 14 bases between them. The CDR3 is 13 residues long. CDR1 is SGHAT, CDR2 FQDESV, per germline (reference sequence). The CDR3 DNA reads as TGTGCCAGCAGCTTAGTAGGGTCTTATGCGTACACCTTC. This translates into CASSLVGSYAYTF. The entire variable domain, with the rest obtained from reference TRBV11-1 and TRBJ1-2, is as follows: EAEVAQSPRYKITEKSQAVAFWCDPISGHATLYWYRQILGQGPELLVQFQDESVVDDSQLPKDRFSAERLKGVDSTLKIQPAELGDSAMYLCASSLVGSYAYTFGSGTRLTVV.

To note about this clonotype: A much larger clonotype is one base distant, so this may be a read error. The gene calls are TRBV13 and TRBJ2-3; D might be TRBD2 (5 bases). In germline, CDR1 is PRHDT, CDR2 FYEKMQ (reference sequence). CDR3 size: 12 residues. This CDR3 is CVSSHRGNTQYF. The CDR3 coding sequence is TGTGTCAGCAGTCACCGGGGTAATACGCAGTATTTT. The full variable domain, in which reference TRBV13 and TRBJ2-3 provide the parts outside the CDR3, is AAGVIQSPRHLIKEKRETATLKCYPIPRHDTVYWYQQGPGQDPQFLISFYEKMQSDKGSIPDRFSAQQFSDYHSELNMSSLELGDSALYFCVSSHRGNTQYFGPGTRLTVL.

Worth noting for this clonotype: A read error may be the cause here, since a much bigger clone is one base away. The rearrangement links TRBV20-1 to TRBJ1-4, with 7 bases identical to TRBD1. CDR1 and CDR2 from the germline V gene are DFQATT and SNEGSKA (reference sequence). The CDR3 consists of 14 residues. After removal of 7 bases from V and 9 bases from J, the junction contained 14 bases not matched to a gene. CDR3 bases: TGCAGTGTAACGAGTACAGGGGTTAGTAAAAAACTGTTTTTT. Its protein is CSVTSTGVSKKLFF.

In regard to this clonotype: A single base separates this from a much larger clone, so it may be a read error. This chain links TRBV29-1 with TRBJ1-2; D gene ambiguous. From germline, CDR1 is SQVTM and CDR2 ANQGSEA. The CDR3 consists of 12 residues. The CDR3 region has the DNA TGCAGCGTTGAGGCCCAGAACTATGGCTACATCTTC. Its protein is CSVEAQNYGYIF.

Regarding this clonotype: This may arise from a read error, as a much more abundant clone is one base away. This chain links TRBV20-1 with TRBJ1-6, with D possibly matching TRBD1 (5 bases). The germline V gene has CDR1 DFQATT and CDR2 SNEGSKA (reference sequence). The CDR3 loop spans 15 amino acids. The CDR3 region has the DNA TGCAGTGTTAGAGAAAGGACACGGTATAATTCACCCCTCCACTTT. Translating it yields CSVRERTRYNSPLHF.

Details on this clonotype: Given a much more abundant clone one base away, this may be a read error. The chain joins TRBV4-1 to TRBJ2-1; maybe TRBD2 (5 bases). Germline V gene sequence: CDR1 MGHRA, CDR2 YSYEKL. The CDR3 length is 16 residues. Trimming pared 0 bases from V and 9 bases from J, leaving 18 bases between. DNA for the CDR3: TGCGCCAGCAGCCAAGATAGCGCCGGGCCGGTAACTGAGCAGTTCTTC. It translates to CASSQDSAGPVTEQFF.

The chain links TRBV5-1 to TRBJ2-2; D call uncertain. Germline CDR1 reads SGHRS; CDR2 reads YFSETQ. The V gene lost 5 bases and the J gene lost 1 base, with 9 bases spanning the gap. The CDR3 is made up of 14 amino acids. CDR3 sequence: CASRFLGNTGELFF. The CDR3 DNA reads TGCGCCAGCAGATTTTTAGGGAACACCGGGGAGCTGTTTTTT.

A remark on this clonotype: One junction end disagrees with the germline gene, perhaps due to a read error. The J gene is TRBJ2-3, the V gene TRBV6-4; 7 bases line up with TRBD2. The germline V gene has CDR1 MRHNA and CDR2 SNTAGT. CDR3 length equals 13 residues. Here the CDR3 DNA reads TGTGCTAGCAGTGACGGGAGGACAGATACGCAGTATTTT. Its protein product is CASSDGRTDTQYF.

Comments on this clonotype: One end of the junction varies from germline; a read error may be responsible. This sequence joins TRBV20-1 and TRBJ2-4, with 13 positions matching TRBD2. CDR1 is DFQATT, CDR2 SNEGSKA, per germline (reference sequence). This CDR3 spans 19 amino acids. CDR3: CSARRTGTSGMTSKNIHYF. The CDR3 DNA follows: TGCAGTGCTAGACGAACCGGGACTAGCGGGATGACTTCCAAAAACATTCACTACTTC.

On this clonotype itself: Germline is not matched at one junction end, which may reflect a read error. The V gene is TRBV20-1, the J gene TRBJ2-4; TRBD1 matches 8 bases. This CDR3 region has 13 residues. The germline CDR1 and CDR2 sequences are DFQATT and SNEGSKA (reference sequence). This CDR3 reads CSALDRAKNIQYF. CDR3 in DNA: TGCAGTGCGCTGGACAGGGCCAAAAACATCCAGTACTTC.

With respect to this clonotype: The CDR3 end shows no conserved phenylalanine or tryptophan, and so a read error is likely. The limits of the CDR3 on the DNA are not certain, so only TCRdb's listed CDR3 is given. The V gene is TRBV20-1, the J gene TRBJ2-1; the table's D call of TRBD1 was not tested on the DNA. CDR1 and CDR2 (germline): DFQATT, SNEGSKA (reference sequence). The CDR3 length is 13 residues, termini included. CDR3 in amino acids: CSARDRGTGNIRT.

Concerning this clonotype: The CDR3 ends on some other residue instead of the conserved phenylalanine or tryptophan, so this is likely a read error. No DNA is shown, since the ends of the CDR3 on it are uncertain; the CDR3 is the one TCRdb lists. V and J are TRBV20-1 and TRBJ2-3; no DNA check was done on the table's D call, TRBD2. The CDR3 length is 15 residues, termini included. The germline V gene encodes CDR1 DFQATT and CDR2 SNEGSKA (reference sequence). This CDR3 is CSARDRRENTDTQYL.

This clonotype occurred many times. The chain recombines TRBV20-1 with TRBJ2-3; D remains ambiguous. This CDR3 region has 14 residues. V was shortened by 3 bases and J by 3 bases, with 13 bases between the two germline ends. Germline values: CDR1 DFQATT, CDR2 SNEGSKA (reference sequence). CDR3 sequence reads: CSASTTQGTDTQYF. CDR3 DNA: TGCAGTGCTAGCACTACCCAAGGGACAGATACGCAGTATTTT.

About this clonotype: Sequence at one end of the junction differs from germline and may be a read error. The chain is built from TRBV11-2 and TRBJ1-1; D possibly corresponds to TRBD1 (5 bases). Germline V gene sequence: CDR1 SGHAT, CDR2 FQNNGV. The CDR3 length is 14 residues. CDR3 DNA sequence: TGTGCCAGCAACTTAGCAGGGAGGGGCACTGAAGCTTTCTTT. This translates into CASNLAGRGTEAFF.

In regard to this clonotype: The CDR3 does not end in the conserved phenylalanine or tryptophan, so this is likely a read error. The V call is TRBV4-2, the J call TRBJ1-3; D may be TRBD1 (6 bases). V lost 2 bases to trimming and J lost 4 bases, with 15 bases between them. The germline CDR1 and CDR2 sequences are LGHNA and YNFKEQ. The CDR3 runs 16 residues. The CDR3 loop is CASSQPGEIAGNTIYY. CDR3 DNA: TGTGCCAGCAGCCAACCAGGGGAAATCGCCGGAAACACCATATATTAT.

The chain is built from TRBV10-3 and TRBJ1-5; TRBD1 aligns across 7 bases. The germline gives CDR1 ENHRY, CDR2 SYGVKD. CDR3 length: 14 amino acids. Unmatched junction bases numbered 12, after V lost 9 bases and J lost 7 bases. CDR3 region: CAIDPQGQGQPQHF. The CDR3 DNA reads TGTGCCATAGACCCACAGGGGCAAGGGCAGCCCCAGCATTTT.

V is TRBV12-3 or TRBV12-4 and J is TRBJ2-5, with 7 bases fitting TRBD2. The CDR3 sequence is 15 residues long. After removal of 3 bases from V and 6 bases from J, the junction contained 10 bases not matched to a gene. CDR3 DNA: TGTGCCAGCAGTTTGGGAAGCCACGGGAGGAAGACCCAGTACTTC. It yields the protein CASSLGSHGRKTQYF.

The chain couples TRBV6-6 to TRBJ2-3; D is unresolved. V shed 6 bases and J shed 6 bases, with 10 bases lying between them. CDR3 length: 12 amino acids. Germline V lookup: CDR1 MNHNY, CDR2 SVGAGI (reference sequence). In DNA, the CDR3 is TGTGCCAGCAGGATTGTCCGTGATACGCAGTATTTT. Translation gives CASRIVRDTQYF.

This clonotype was found once. The CDR3 here is CASSLRGGTSGEEQYF. The DNA of the CDR3 is TGTGCCAGCAGCTTAAGGGGCGGGACTAGTGGCGAAGAGCAGTACTTC. The V and J genes are TRBV11-2 and TRBJ2-7; 8 bases fit TRBD2. Germline V gene data show CDR1 as SGHAT and CDR2 as FQNNGV. The CDR3 contains 16 residues. The junction had 13 bases not matched to a gene; V was cut back by 2 bases and J by 7 bases.

This clonotype was observed at least ten times. The J gene is TRBJ1-6, the V gene TRBV4-2; 9 bases match TRBD1. Germline-derived CDR1 and CDR2 are LGHNA and YNFKEQ. The CDR3 length is 14 residues. V gave up 4 bases and J gave up 6 bases; unmatched junction bases: 1. DNA for the CDR3: TGTGCCAGCAGCCCACAGGGGGCTAATTCACCCCTCCACTTT. It codes for CASSPQGANSPLHF.

Points on this clonotype: One end of the junction is discordant with germline, which a read error may explain. The chain couples TRBV19 to TRBJ1-2; the D gene is possibly TRBD1 (5 bases). Germline values: CDR1 LNHDA, CDR2 SQIVND (reference sequence). CDR3 length: 14 residues. CDR3 sequence reads: CANSIGSTAYGYTF. CDR3 coding DNA: TGTGCCAATAGTATAGGTTCGACAGCCTATGGCTACACCTTC. The full variable domain, its missing parts supplied by reference TRBV19 and TRBJ1-2, is DGGITQSPKYLFRKEGQNVTLSCEQNLNHDAMYWYRQDPGQGLRLIYYSQIVNDFQKGDIAEGYSVSREKKESFPLTVTSAQKNPTAFYLCANSIGSTAYGYTFGSGTRLTVV.

V usage is TRBV6-5 and J usage is TRBJ2-5; a weak D match, TRBD2 (5 bases). The CDR3 contains 11 residues. The germline gives CDR1 MNHEY, CDR2 SVGAGI. V was shortened by 5 bases and J by 5 bases, with 6 bases between the two germline ends. CDR3 residues: CASSTGETQYF. CDR3 sequence (DNA): TGTGCCAGCAGTACGGGGGAGACCCAGTACTTC.

With respect to this clonotype: This CDR3 is missing its conserved last phenylalanine or tryptophan, likely due to a read error. The rearrangement joins TRBV20-1 to TRBJ1-1, with D tentatively TRBD1 (6 bases). This CDR3 has 14 residues. Germline assignment: CDR1 DFQATT and CDR2 SNEGSKA (reference sequence). CDR3 region: CSARGVGAVTGAFC. The CDR3 nucleotides are TGCAGTGCTAGAGGCGTGGGGGCAGTCACTGGAGCTTTCTGT.